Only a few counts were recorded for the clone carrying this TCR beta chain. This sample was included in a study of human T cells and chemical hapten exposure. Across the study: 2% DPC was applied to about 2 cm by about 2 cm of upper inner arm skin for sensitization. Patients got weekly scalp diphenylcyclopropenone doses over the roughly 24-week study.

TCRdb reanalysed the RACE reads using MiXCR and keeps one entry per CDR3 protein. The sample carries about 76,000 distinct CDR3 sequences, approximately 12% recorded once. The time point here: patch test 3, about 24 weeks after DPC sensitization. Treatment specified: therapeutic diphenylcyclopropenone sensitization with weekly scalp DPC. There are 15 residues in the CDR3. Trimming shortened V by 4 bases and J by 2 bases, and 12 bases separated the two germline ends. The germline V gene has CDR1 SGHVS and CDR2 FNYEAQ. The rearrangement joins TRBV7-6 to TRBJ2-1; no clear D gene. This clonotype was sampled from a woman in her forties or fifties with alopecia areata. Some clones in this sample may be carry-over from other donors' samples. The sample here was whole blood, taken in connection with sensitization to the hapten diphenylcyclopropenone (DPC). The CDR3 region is CASSYRDRPYNEQFF. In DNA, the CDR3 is TGTGCCAGCAGCTATCGTGACCGCCCCTACAATGAGCAGTTCTTC.